The sequence of this TCR beta chain was determined in a study of identical twins. Germline V gene sequence: CDR1 MGHDK, CDR2 SYGVNS. The CDR3 consists of 11 residues. V lost 3 bases and J 7 bases, leaving 5 bases between the germline ends. Findings and caveats of the study: Fewer insertions were carried by abundant cord blood beta clonotypes, but none was seen in memory repertoires. Within beta out-of-frame sequences, the excess sharing observed between twins was weaker. Cross-sectional statistics underpinned the conclusions; the same donors were not followed.

Everyone who donated was a healthy Caucasian. Of note for this clonotype: The antigen remains unidentified.

TCRdb itself ran the 5' RACE reads through MiXCR, one entry per CDR3 protein. The table has approximately 350,000 distinct CDR3 sequences, roughly 12% seen once. These same records also appear under a second study, on yellow fever vaccine responses in identical twins.

The receptor's source is a woman under 30 in good health. This rearrangement joins TRBV25-1 to TRBJ2-3; D ambiguous. The sample taken for sequencing was CD8+ T cells sorted from blood. CDR3 sequence: CASSDSHTQYF. The CDR3 DNA reads TGTGCCAGCAGTGATAGCCATACGCAGTATTTT.